A single T cell receptor (beta chain) is shown here with its context. Antigen specificity is unknown. Libraries were prepared by immunoSEQ multiplex PCR; TCRdb keeps only in-frame clonotypes and omits some of them. Found here are under 500,000 clones, 92% of them singletons; the top ten hold around 1.8%. This sample is part of a study of Ad26.COV2.S vaccination and SARS-CoV-2 variants. Whole-study context: Into the muscle, Ad26.COV2.S was dosed once or twice, 56 days apart. Study-wide points: Vaccinated individuals (as opposed to placebo recipients) had higher spike-specific TCR breadth.

V was clipped by 3 bases and J by 5 bases; unmatched bases: 3. The germline gives CDR1 SGHNT, CDR2 YENEEA. The CDR3 consists of 14 residues. Specified treatment: about 20 received Ad26.COV2.S at low or high dose, single or two shots; about 5 received placebo; per-sample allocation not given. After the first vaccine or placebo injection, samples were drawn on day 63. A Boston adult aged 18-55 years was the donor. This chain connects TRBV11-3 to TRBJ2-1; 8 bases are a match to TRBD1. The clonotype was recovered from a person between 18 and 65 years old who received the Ad26.COV2.S COVID-19 vaccine or a placebo. This material consisted of peripheral blood, taken in a trial of Ad26.COV2.S vaccine versus placebo. This CDR3 reads CASSLTGENNEQFF. The CDR3 DNA sequence: TGTGCCAGCAGCTTGACAGGGGAGAACAATGAGCAGTTCTTC.